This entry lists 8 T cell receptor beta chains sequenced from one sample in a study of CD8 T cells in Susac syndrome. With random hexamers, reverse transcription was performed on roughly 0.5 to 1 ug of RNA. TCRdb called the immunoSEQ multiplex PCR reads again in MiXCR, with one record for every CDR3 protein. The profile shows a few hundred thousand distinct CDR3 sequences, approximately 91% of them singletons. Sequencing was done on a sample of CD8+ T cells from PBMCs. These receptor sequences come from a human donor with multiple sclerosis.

In nucleotides, the CDR3 is TGTGCCAGCAGTGAAACTAGCGAAGGGAGCTACGAGCAGTACTTC. Its translation is CASSETSEGSYEQYF. V and J are TRBV6-4 and TRBJ2-7; 7 bases fit TRBD2. Germline V gives CDR1 MRHNA, CDR2 SNTAGT. The CDR3 length is 15 residues. The junction had 8 bases not matched to a gene; V was cut back by 3 bases and J by 3 bases.

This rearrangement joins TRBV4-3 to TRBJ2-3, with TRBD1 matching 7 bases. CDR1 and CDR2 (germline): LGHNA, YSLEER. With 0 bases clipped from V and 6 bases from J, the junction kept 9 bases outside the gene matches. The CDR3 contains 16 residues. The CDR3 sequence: CASSQEVEGALDTQYF. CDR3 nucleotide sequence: TGCGCCAGCAGCCAAGAAGTTGAGGGGGCTCTGGATACGCAGTATTTT.

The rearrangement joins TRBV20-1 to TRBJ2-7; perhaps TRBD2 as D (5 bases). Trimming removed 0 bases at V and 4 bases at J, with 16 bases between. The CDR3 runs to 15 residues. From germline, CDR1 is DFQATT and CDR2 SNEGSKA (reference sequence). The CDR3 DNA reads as TGCAGTGCTAGAGACCCGGCAGGTACGGGGTACGAGCAGTACTTC. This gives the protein CSARDPAGTGYEQYF.

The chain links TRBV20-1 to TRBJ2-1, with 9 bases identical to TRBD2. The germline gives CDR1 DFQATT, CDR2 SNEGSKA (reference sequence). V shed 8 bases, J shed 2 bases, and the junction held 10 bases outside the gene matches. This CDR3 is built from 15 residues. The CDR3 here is CSPLRRGGAYNEQFF. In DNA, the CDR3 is TGCAGTCCTCTTCGGCGGGGGGGCGCCTACAATGAGCAGTTCTTC.

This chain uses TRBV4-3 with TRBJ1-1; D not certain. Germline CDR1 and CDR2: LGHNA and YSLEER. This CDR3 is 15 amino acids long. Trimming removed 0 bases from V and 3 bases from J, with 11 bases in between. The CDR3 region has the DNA TGCGCCAGCAGCCAAGATCGGGAAGGCCACACTGAAGCTTTCTTT. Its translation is CASSQDREGHTEAFF.

CDR3 in DNA: TGTGCCAGCAGCTTAGTCGGGACCCGCGCCTACAATGAGCAGTTCTTC. It encodes CASSLVGTRAYNEQFF. The V and J genes are TRBV7-9 and TRBJ2-1; D is tentatively TRBD1 or TRBD2 (5 bases each). Germline CDR1 is SEHNR and CDR2 is FQNEAQ (reference sequence). The CDR3 spans 16 residues. V was trimmed by 1 base and J by 2 bases, leaving 12 bases between them. Full variable domain (rest looked up from reference TRBV7-9 and TRBJ2-1): DTGVSQNPRHKITKRGQNVTFRCDPISEHNRLYWYRQTLGQGPEFLTYFQNEAQLEKSRLLSDRFSAERPKGSFSTLEIQRTEQGDSAMYLCASSLVGTRAYNEQFFGPGTRLTVL.

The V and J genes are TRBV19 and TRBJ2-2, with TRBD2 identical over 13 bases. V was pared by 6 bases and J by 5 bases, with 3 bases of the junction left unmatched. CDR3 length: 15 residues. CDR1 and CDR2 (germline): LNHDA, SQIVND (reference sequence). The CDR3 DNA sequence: TGTGCCAGTAGACCGGGACTAGCGGGGACCGGGGAGCTGTTTTTT. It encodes CASRPGLAGTGELFF.

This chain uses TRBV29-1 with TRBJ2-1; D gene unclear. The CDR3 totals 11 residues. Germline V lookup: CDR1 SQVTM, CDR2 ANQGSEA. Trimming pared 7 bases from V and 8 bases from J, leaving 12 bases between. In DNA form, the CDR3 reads TGCAGCGCCACCATGAGTTATGAGCAGTTCTTC. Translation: CSATMSYEQFF.